This T cell receptor beta chain stems from a study of shared clonotypes between healthy human individuals. General study results and limits: Generation of non-shared clonotypes was less probable than generation of clonotypes shared by all four donors.

A single count supports this clone. What it binds is not known. This table comes from immunoSEQ multiplex PCR, and its TCRdb copy is limited to in-frame clones, with some not included. This sample carries about 1 million clones, approximately 68% of them seen once, and the ten largest clones take approximately 1.5%. The trim removed 4 bases at V and 6 bases at J, leaving 18 bases unmatched. Looked up from germline, CDR1 is SGHNT and CDR2 is YYREEE (reference sequence). This CDR3 contains 18 residues. The TCR sequence derives from a man aged 18 to 30 in good health. The chain is built from TRBV5-4 and TRBJ2-2, with TRBD2 identical over 7 bases. The sequencing input was memory CD4+ T cells sorted from blood. Noted subset: CD45RA-negative fraction. CDR3 residues: CASSLGGFAGLGAGELFF. Here the CDR3 DNA reads TGTGCCAGCAGCCTGGGGGGGTTTGCTGGTTTGGGGGCCGGGGAGCTGTTTTTT. The full variable domain, rest sourced from reference TRBV5-4 and TRBJ2-2, is ETGVTQSPTHLIKTRGQQVTLRCSSQSGHNTVSWYQQALGQGPQFIFQYYREEENGRGNFPPRFSGLQFPNYSSELNVNALELDDSALYLCASSLGGFAGLGAGELFFGEGSRLTVL.